These T cell receptor beta chains were read from a single sample in a study of T cell changes during pregnancy in multiple sclerosis. Clones were read by immunoSEQ multiplex PCR, and TCRdb kept only the in-frame ones, dropping some. The sample yields approximately 51,000 clones, around 92% seen once. The specimen comprised CD4+ T cells from peripheral blood mononuclear cells, sampled after pregnancy. These receptors originate from a female donor with multiple sclerosis, enrolled in a pregnancy study. Both conserved end residues are part of each CDR3. D genes are given only for firm matches. The size entry is marked missing in some rows and otherwise reads once, few, many or a size class.

clone size: -
J gene: TRBJ1-2
D gene: TRBD1
V gene: TRBV7-9
CDR3 length: 15
CDR3 DNA: TGTGCCAGCAGCGGCACGACAGGGGCGCCCTATGGCTACACCTTC
CDR3 protein: CASSGTTGAPYGYTF

clone size: -
J gene: TRBJ2-1
D gene: -
V gene: TRBV5-4
CDR3 length: 14
CDR3 DNA: TGTGCCAGCAGCGCCGCGGGACTCTACAATGAGCAGTTCTTC
CDR3 protein: CASSAAGLYNEQFF

clone size: -
J gene: TRBJ2-3
D gene: -
V gene: TRBV18
CDR3 length: 13
CDR3 DNA: TGTGCCAGCTCACTAAATAGGGGAGATACGCAGTATTTT
CDR3 protein: CASSLNRGDTQYF

clone size: -
J gene: TRBJ1-2
D gene: -
V gene: TRBV7-3
CDR3 length: 14
CDR3 DNA: TGTGCCAGCAGCTTAATCGGAAAGACAGGAAGCTACACCTTC
CDR3 protein: CASSLIGKTGSYTF

clone size: -
J gene: TRBJ1-6
D gene: -
V gene: TRBV5-6
CDR3 length: 16
CDR3 DNA: TGTGCCAGCAGCTTCCGACAAAGCTCCTATAATTCACCCCTCCACTTT
CDR3 protein: CASSFRQSSYNSPLHF

clone size: -
J gene: TRBJ2-4
D gene: -
V gene: TRBV21-1
CDR3 length: 17
CDR3 DNA: TGTGCCAGCAGCAGGGCGGGGACAGGGAGGGTCAAAAACATTCAGTACTTC
CDR3 protein: CASSRAGTGRVKNIQYF

clone size: -
J gene: TRBJ1-1
D gene: TRBD1
V gene: TRBV28
CDR3 length: 16
CDR3 DNA: TGTGCCAGCAGTCGGGTAGGTCAGGACAGGGGAATTAGAGCTTTCTTT
CDR3 protein: CASSRVGQDRGIRAFF

clone size: -
J gene: TRBJ2-1
D gene: TRBD2
V gene: TRBV5-1
CDR3 length: 14
CDR3 DNA: TGCGCCAGCAGCAGCAGCGGGACCTACAATGAGCAGTTCTTC
CDR3 protein: CASSSSGTYNEQFF

clone size: -
J gene: TRBJ2-3
D gene: TRBD2
V gene: TRBV2
CDR3 length: 12
CDR3 DNA: TGTGCCAGCAGGGCTCCGGGGGTAGCGGGGCTGTTT
CDR3 protein: CASRAPGVAGLF

clone size: -
J gene: TRBJ1-2
D gene: -
V gene: TRBV19
CDR3 length: 12
CDR3 DNA: TGTGCCAGTAGTACCCTTAACTATGGCTACACCTTC
CDR3 protein: CASSTLNYGYTF

clone size: -
J gene: TRBJ2-1
D gene: TRBD2
V gene: TRBV18
CDR3 length: 16
CDR3 DNA: TGTGCCAGCTCACCACGTGCTCTAGCGGGAAACAATGAGCAGTTCTTC
CDR3 protein: CASSPRALAGNNEQFF

clone size: -
J gene: TRBJ2-7
D gene: -
V gene: TRBV28
CDR3 length: 11
CDR3 DNA: TGTGCCAGCCAGGGGCTCAACGAGCAGTACTTC
CDR3 protein: CASQGLNEQYF

clone size: -
J gene: TRBJ1-5
D gene: -
V gene: TRBV10-3
CDR3 length: 13
CDR3 DNA: TGTGCCATCAGATCGACAGACAATCAGCCCCAGCATTTT
CDR3 protein: CAIRSTDNQPQHF

clone size: -
J gene: TRBJ2-5
D gene: TRBD2
V gene: TRBV9
CDR3 length: 16
CDR3 DNA: TGTGCCAGCAGCGTCTATAGCGGGACGGAGCAAGAGACCCAGTACTTC
CDR3 protein: CASSVYSGTEQETQYF

clone size: -
J gene: TRBJ1-2
D gene: -
V gene: TRBV7-2
CDR3 length: 12
CDR3 DNA: TGTGCCAGCAGCTTAAGGGGAATGGGCTACACCTTC
CDR3 protein: CASSLRGMGYTF

clone size: once
J gene: TRBJ2-1
D gene: TRBD2
V gene: TRBV10-3
CDR3 length: 17
CDR3 DNA: TGTGCCATCAGCGGACTAGCGGGCTTAACTAATTACAATGAGCAGTTCTTC
CDR3 protein: CAISGLAGLTNYNEQFF

clone size: -
J gene: TRBJ2-1
D gene: TRBD2
V gene: TRBV12-5
CDR3 length: 15
CDR3 DNA: TGTGCTAGTGCCTTCGGACTAGCTTATCGGAGGGTGCAGTTCTTC
CDR3 protein: CASAFGLAYRRVQFF

clone size: once
J gene: TRBJ1-5
D gene: -
V gene: TRBV6-5
CDR3 length: 15
CDR3 DNA: TGTGCCAGCAGTTACTCGCTAGTGGACAATCAGCCCCAGCATTTT
CDR3 protein: CASSYSLVDNQPQHF

clone size: -
J gene: TRBJ2-1
D gene: TRBD2
V gene: TRBV19
CDR3 length: 17
CDR3 DNA: TGTGCCAGTAGGGGAAGAGCTGCTAGCGGGGACTACAATGAGCAGTTCTTC
CDR3 protein: CASRGRAASGDYNEQFF

clone size: once
J gene: TRBJ2-5
D gene: -
V gene: TRBV2
CDR3 length: 14
CDR3 DNA: TGTGCCAGCAGGGGGGGGCAGTACCAAGAGACCCAGTACTTC
CDR3 protein: CASRGGQYQETQYF

clone size: -
J gene: TRBJ2-5
D gene: TRBD2
V gene: TRBV18
CDR3 length: 15
CDR3 DNA: TGTGCCAGCTCACCGGCTAGCGGGTCCCAAGAGACCCAGTACTTC
CDR3 protein: CASSPASGSQETQYF

clone size: -
J gene: TRBJ1-5
D gene: TRBD1
V gene: TRBV5-5
CDR3 length: 16
CDR3 DNA: TGTGCCAGCAGCTTGGAGGGGGCGCATAGCAATCAGCCCCAGCATTTT
CDR3 protein: CASSLEGAHSNQPQHF

clone size: -
J gene: TRBJ2-7
D gene: -
V gene: TRBV6-6
CDR3 length: 15
CDR3 DNA: TGTGCCAGCAGCCCCATTGGGGGGAGGGGGAACGAGCAGTACTTC
CDR3 protein: CASSPIGGRGNEQYF

clone size: -
J gene: TRBJ2-1
D gene: TRBD2
V gene: TRBV18
CDR3 length: 15
CDR3 DNA: TGTGCCAGCTCACTGACCCTAGCGGGAGGGGATGAGCAGTTCTTC
CDR3 protein: CASSLTLAGGDEQFF

clone size: -
J gene: TRBJ1-1
D gene: TRBD1
V gene: TRBV11-2
CDR3 length: 15
CDR3 DNA: TGTGCCAGCAGATATGGACAGGGGGTCGACACTGAAGCTTTCTTT
CDR3 protein: CASRYGQGVDTEAFF

clone size: -
J gene: TRBJ2-1
D gene: TRBD1
V gene: TRBV4-1
CDR3 length: 14
CDR3 DNA: TGCGCCAGCAGCCACCGGGACAGGGAGGTTGAGCAGTTCTTC
CDR3 protein: CASSHRDREVEQFF

clone size: -
J gene: TRBJ2-1
D gene: TRBD2
V gene: TRBV5-1
CDR3 length: 15
CDR3 DNA: TGCGCCAGCAGCTTGAGACTAGCGGGAGGAATTGAGCAGTTCTTC
CDR3 protein: CASSLRLAGGIEQFF

clone size: -
J gene: TRBJ2-3
D gene: -
V gene: TRBV2
CDR3 length: 16
CDR3 DNA: TGTGCCAGCAGTCCCGGACAAACCGGAATCATACGTGCGCAGTATTTT
CDR3 protein: CASSPGQTGIIRAQYF

clone size: -
J gene: TRBJ2-4
D gene: -
V gene: TRBV5-8
CDR3 length: 18
CDR3 DNA: TGTGCCAGCAGCTTGGCTAGGACAGCTCGACTAGCCAAAAACATTCAGTACTTC
CDR3 protein: CASSLARTARLAKNIQYF

clone size: -
J gene: TRBJ1-6
D gene: -
V gene: TRBV7-8
CDR3 length: 15
CDR3 DNA: TGTGCCAGCAGCTCCCTCGGCAGGGCGAATTCACCCCTCCACTTT
CDR3 protein: CASSSLGRANSPLHF

clone size: -
J gene: TRBJ2-2
D gene: -
V gene: TRBV7-9
CDR3 length: 15
CDR3 DNA: TGTGCCAGCAGTTCGGGACTGCTGAACACCGGGGAGCTGTTTTTT
CDR3 protein: CASSSGLLNTGELFF

clone size: -
J gene: TRBJ2-7
D gene: -
V gene: TRBV27
CDR3 length: 11
CDR3 DNA: TGTGCCAGCAGTGACTACAGGGTCTGGGACTTC
CDR3 protein: CASSDYRVWDF

clone size: -
J gene: TRBJ1-5
D gene: -
V gene: TRBV5-4
CDR3 length: 15
CDR3 DNA: TGTGCCAGCAGCTTGAGAGGGCAGGAGGGGCAGCCCCAGCATTTT
CDR3 protein: CASSLRGQEGQPQHF

clone size: -
J gene: TRBJ2-1
D gene: TRBD2
V gene: TRBV14
CDR3 length: 15
CDR3 DNA: TGTGCCAGCAGCCAAGATGCCGGGAGGGGGAATGAGCAGTTCTTC
CDR3 protein: CASSQDAGRGNEQFF

clone size: many
J gene: TRBJ1-2
D gene: TRBD1
V gene: TRBV2
CDR3 length: 14
CDR3 DNA: TGTGCCAGCAGTGCCGACAGGGGTGACTATGGCTACACCTTC
CDR3 protein: CASSADRGDYGYTF

clone size: -
J gene: TRBJ1-1
D gene: -
V gene: TRBV29-1
CDR3 length: 12
CDR3 DNA: TGCAGCGTTGATAGCCAGAACACTGAAGCTTTCTTT
CDR3 protein: CSVDSQNTEAFF

clone size: once
J gene: TRBJ2-3
D gene: TRBD1
V gene: TRBV7-3
CDR3 length: 15
CDR3 DNA: TGTGCCAGCAGCTTTTCGGGACAGGGGACAGATACGCAGTATTTT
CDR3 protein: CASSFSGQGTDTQYF

clone size: -
J gene: TRBJ2-3
D gene: TRBD1
V gene: TRBV2
CDR3 length: 16
CDR3 DNA: TGTGCCAGCAGAAGAGCAGGGGGCCCCCGCACAGATACGCAGTATTTT
CDR3 protein: CASRRAGGPRTDTQYF

clone size: -
J gene: TRBJ2-1
D gene: TRBD2
V gene: TRBV13
CDR3 length: 18
CDR3 DNA: TGTGCCAGCAGCCCGCGTCAGGGTTGGCGGGAGCGACGGAATGAGCAGTTCTTC
CDR3 protein: CASSPRQGWRERRNEQFF

clone size: -
J gene: TRBJ1-1
D gene: TRBD1
V gene: TRBV27
CDR3 length: 15
CDR3 DNA: TGTGCCAGCAGTTTATCGGGGACAGTGAACACTGAAGCTTTCTTT
CDR3 protein: CASSLSGTVNTEAFF

clone size: once
J gene: TRBJ2-7
D gene: -
V gene: TRBV7-9
CDR3 length: 14
CDR3 DNA: TGTGCCAGCAGCTCAGGAGGACAGCTGTACGAGCAGTACTTC
CDR3 protein: CASSSGGQLYEQYF

clone size: -
J gene: TRBJ2-1
D gene: -
V gene: TRBV11-3
CDR3 length: 15
CDR3 DNA: TGTGCCAGCAGCTTAGCCTCCAGGGGATATAATGAGCAGTTCTTC
CDR3 protein: CASSLASRGYNEQFF

clone size: -
J gene: TRBJ2-1
D gene: TRBD2
V gene: TRBV28
CDR3 length: 14
CDR3 DNA: TGTGCCAGCAGGGCGGGAGGGCTAAACAATGAGCAGTTCTTC
CDR3 protein: CASRAGGLNNEQFF

clone size: once
J gene: TRBJ2-1
D gene: TRBD1
V gene: TRBV15
CDR3 length: 16
CDR3 DNA: TGTGCCACCAGCAGAGTCGGACAGGGCACCTACAATGAGCAGTTCTTC
CDR3 protein: CATSRVGQGTYNEQFF

clone size: -
J gene: TRBJ2-5
D gene: TRBD2
V gene: TRBV7-2
CDR3 length: 16
CDR3 DNA: TGTGCCAGCAGCTTTAGCACTAGCGGGAGTTTGGAGACCCAGTACTTC
CDR3 protein: CASSFSTSGSLETQYF

clone size: -
J gene: TRBJ2-3
D gene: -
V gene: TRBV19
CDR3 length: 15
CDR3 DNA: TGTGCCAGTAGTATAGGTCCCGGGAGTGGGGATACGCAGTATTTT
CDR3 protein: CASSIGPGSGDTQYF

clone size: -
J gene: TRBJ2-1
D gene: -
V gene: TRBV4-3
CDR3 length: 16
CDR3 DNA: TGCGCCAGCAGCCAAAGACAGGGCGGGACCTACAATGAGCAGTTCTTC
CDR3 protein: CASSQRQGGTYNEQFF

clone size: -
J gene: TRBJ2-6
D gene: -
V gene: TRBV7-2
CDR3 length: 15
CDR3 DNA: TGTGCCAGCAGCAATCAGGGGTGGGGGGCCAACGTCCTGACTTTC
CDR3 protein: CASSNQGWGANVLTF

clone size: -
J gene: TRBJ1-2
D gene: TRBD1
V gene: TRBV19
CDR3 length: 17
CDR3 DNA: TGTGCCAGTAGTGCCCCCCGATCCGGGACAGGGAGCTATGGCTACACCTTC
CDR3 protein: CASSAPRSGTGSYGYTF

clone size: -
J gene: TRBJ2-5
D gene: -
V gene: TRBV19
CDR3 length: 15
CDR3 DNA: TGTGCCAGTAGTATATTGGGGCTTGGACAAGAGACCCAGTACTTC
CDR3 protein: CASSILGLGQETQYF

clone size: -
J gene: TRBJ1-6
D gene: -
V gene: TRBV7-2
CDR3 length: 15
CDR3 DNA: TGTGCCAGCAGCTTAGTACGAGGGAATAATTCACCCCTCCACTTT
CDR3 protein: CASSLVRGNNSPLHF

clone size: -
J gene: TRBJ2-5
D gene: TRBD1
V gene: TRBV11-2
CDR3 length: 16
CDR3 DNA: TGTGCCAGCAGCTTAGTGACAGGGGGACCCCAAGAGACCCAGTACTTC
CDR3 protein: CASSLVTGGPQETQYF

clone size: -
J gene: TRBJ2-3
D gene: TRBD2
V gene: TRBV27
CDR3 length: 14
CDR3 DNA: TGTGCCAGCAGGCTAGCGGGTAGCACAGATACGCAGTATTTT
CDR3 protein: CASRLAGSTDTQYF

clone size: -
J gene: TRBJ2-7
D gene: -
V gene: TRBV9
CDR3 length: 18
CDR3 DNA: TGTGCCAGCAGCCCCCAGATGTCGGAGGTTGGCGGTAACTACGAGCAGTACTTC
CDR3 protein: CASSPQMSEVGGNYEQYF

clone size: -
J gene: TRBJ2-3
D gene: TRBD1
V gene: TRBV10-3
CDR3 length: 14
CDR3 DNA: TGTGCCATCAAAGGGACAGACAGCACAGATACGCAGTATTTT
CDR3 protein: CAIKGTDSTDTQYF